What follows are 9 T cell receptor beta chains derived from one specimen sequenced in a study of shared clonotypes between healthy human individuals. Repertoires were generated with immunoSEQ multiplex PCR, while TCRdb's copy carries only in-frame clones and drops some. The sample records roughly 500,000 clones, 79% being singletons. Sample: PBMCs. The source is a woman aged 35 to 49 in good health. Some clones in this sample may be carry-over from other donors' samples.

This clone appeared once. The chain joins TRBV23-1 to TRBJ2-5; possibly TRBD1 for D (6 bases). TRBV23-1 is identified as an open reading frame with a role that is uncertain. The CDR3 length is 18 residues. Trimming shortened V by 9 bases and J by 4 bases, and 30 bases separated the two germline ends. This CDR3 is CARSSSGASPPDVETQYF. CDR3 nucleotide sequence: TGCGCCAGGTCTTCCTCAGGGGCTAGCCCACCGGATGTAGAGACCCAGTACTTC.

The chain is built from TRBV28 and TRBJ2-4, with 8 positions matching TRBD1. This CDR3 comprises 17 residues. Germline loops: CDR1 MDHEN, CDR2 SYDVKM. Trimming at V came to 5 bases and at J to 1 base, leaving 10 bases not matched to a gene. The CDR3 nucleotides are TGTGCCAGCAGTAAAACTGGGACAGGCTTTGCCAAAAACATTCAGTACTTC. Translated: CASSKTGTGFAKNIQYF.

CDR3 amino acids: CASSPQSRGARNEQYF. In DNA, the CDR3 is TGTGCCAGCTCACCACAATCAAGGGGCGCTAGGAATGAGCAGTACTTC. The chain links TRBV18 to TRBJ2-7; TRBD1 is a possible D gene (5 bases). The germline CDR1 and CDR2 sequences are KGHSH and LQKENI. The CDR3 is made up of 16 amino acids. V lost 1 base to trimming and J lost 7 bases, with 20 bases between them.

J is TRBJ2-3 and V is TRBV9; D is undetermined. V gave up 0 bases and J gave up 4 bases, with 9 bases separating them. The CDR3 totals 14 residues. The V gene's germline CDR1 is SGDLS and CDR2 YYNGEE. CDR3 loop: CASSVATAADTQYF. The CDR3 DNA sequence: TGTGCCAGCAGCGTAGCTACGGCGGCAGATACGCAGTATTTT.

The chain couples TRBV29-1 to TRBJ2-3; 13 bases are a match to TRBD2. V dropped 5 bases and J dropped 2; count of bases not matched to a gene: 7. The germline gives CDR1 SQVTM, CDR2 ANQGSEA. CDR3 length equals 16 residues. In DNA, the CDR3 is TGCAGCGTTCAAAAACTAGCGGGAGGGCCCACAGATACGCAGTATTTT. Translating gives CSVQKLAGGPTDTQYF.

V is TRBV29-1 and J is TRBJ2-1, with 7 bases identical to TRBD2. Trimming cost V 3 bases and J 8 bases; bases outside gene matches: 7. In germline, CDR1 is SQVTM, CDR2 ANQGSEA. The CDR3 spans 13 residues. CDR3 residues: CSVDRLALDEQFF. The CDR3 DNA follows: TGCAGCGTTGACCGACTAGCTTTGGATGAGCAGTTCTTC.

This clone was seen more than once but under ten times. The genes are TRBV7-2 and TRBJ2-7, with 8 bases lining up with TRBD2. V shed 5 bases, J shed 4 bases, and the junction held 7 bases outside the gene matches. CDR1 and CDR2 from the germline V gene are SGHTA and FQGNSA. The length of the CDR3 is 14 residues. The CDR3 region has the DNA TGTGCCAGCAGCCCCAGCGGGAGTTTGTACGAGCAGTACTTC. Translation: CASSPSGSLYEQYF.

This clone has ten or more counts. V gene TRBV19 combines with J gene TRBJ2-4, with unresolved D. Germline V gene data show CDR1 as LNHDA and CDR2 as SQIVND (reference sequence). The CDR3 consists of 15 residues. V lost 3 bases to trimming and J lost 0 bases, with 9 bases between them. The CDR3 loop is CASSMPALAKNIQYF. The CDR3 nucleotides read TGTGCCAGTAGTATGCCGGCACTAGCCAAAAACATTCAGTACTTC.

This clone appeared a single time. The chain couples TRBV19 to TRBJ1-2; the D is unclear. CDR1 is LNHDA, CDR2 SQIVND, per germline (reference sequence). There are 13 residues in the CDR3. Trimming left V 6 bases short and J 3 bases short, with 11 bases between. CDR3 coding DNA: TGTGCCAGTAGGGAGCTCCCTGACTATGGCTACACCTTC. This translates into CASRELPDYGYTF. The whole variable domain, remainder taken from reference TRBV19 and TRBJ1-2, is DGGITQSPKYLFRKEGQNVTLSCEQNLNHDAMYWYRQDPGQGLRLIYYSQIVNDFQKGDIAEGYSVSREKKESFPLTVTSAQKNPTAFYLCASRELPDYGYTFGSGTRLTVV.